These 4 T cell receptor beta chains came from one sample sequenced in a study of blood T cell repertoires in COVID-19. Assay used: immunoSEQ multiplex PCR; TCRdb lists only in-frame clones, some missing. The sample has some 130,000 clones; about 89% are singletons. The sample consisted of peripheral blood. The receptors here all came from a man in his fifties or sixties with active COVID-19.

V gene TRBV7-9 combines with J gene TRBJ2-1, with 10 bases that match TRBD2. Germline-derived CDR1 and CDR2 are SEHNR and FQNEAQ (reference sequence). The CDR3 extends over 15 amino acids. With V trimmed by 4 bases and J by 7 bases, 7 bases remained unmatched. In DNA form, the CDR3 reads TGTGCCAGCAGCTGGTTAGCGGGGGGAGGTAATGAGCAGTTCTTC. This encodes CASSWLAGGGNEQFF.

This clone was counted once. J is TRBJ2-1 and V is TRBV9; 12 bases agree with TRBD2. The CDR3 has 16 residues. V shed 1 base, J shed 6 bases, and the junction held 5 bases outside the gene matches. Looked up from germline, CDR1 is SGDLS and CDR2 is YYNGEE. The CDR3, as DNA: TGTGCCAGCAGCGTACGGGGGACTAGCGGGCGCAATGAGCAGTTCTTC. Protein product: CASSVRGTSGRNEQFF.

The count of this clone is one. This chain links TRBV19 with TRBJ2-6; D not resolved. CDR1 and CDR2 (germline): LNHDA, SQIVND (reference sequence). V was clipped by 2 bases and J by 0 bases, with 8 bases between them. The CDR3 consists of 16 residues. The DNA of the CDR3 is TGTGCCAGTAGTATAAGCATCGCCTCTGGGGCCAACGTCCTGACTTTC. It encodes CASSISIASGANVLTF. The whole variable domain, remainder taken from reference TRBV19 and TRBJ2-6, is DGGITQSPKYLFRKEGQNVTLSCEQNLNHDAMYWYRQDPGQGLRLIYYSQIVNDFQKGDIAEGYSVSREKKESFPLTVTSAQKNPTAFYLCASSISIASGANVLTFGAGSRLTVL.

This chain links TRBV7-3 with TRBJ1-2; D might be TRBD1 (5 bases). This CDR3 contains 13 residues. From germline, CDR1 is SGHTA and CDR2 FQGTGA. V dropped 0 bases and J dropped 8 bases, with 10 bases sitting between them. Here the CDR3 DNA reads TGTGCCAGCAGCTTAACCAGGGTGAGCGGCTACACCTTC. Its protein is CASSLTRVSGYTF.